The rows below give T cell receptor beta chains drawn from one sample of a study of radiotherapy plus CTLA-4 blockade in lung cancer. Sequencing used immunoSEQ multiplex PCR; TCRdb keeps in-frame clones, though not all of them. The data hold some 71,000 clones, with less than 85% observed a single time. The sequences come from peripheral blood, collected from a patient treated with radiotherapy plus ipilimumab. These receptors came from a human donor with non-small cell lung cancer whose response to radiotherapy plus ipilimumab could not be evaluated. Some clones in this sample may be carry-over from other donors' samples. CDR3s include the opening cysteine and the closing phenylalanine or tryptophan. Fields, in order: J gene, V gene, clone size, D gene, CDR3 protein, CDR3 DNA. D genes are given only for firm matches. Rows may omit the clone size; those that give it use once, few, many or a size class.

>TRBJ2-5|TRBV27|once|NA
CASSYLRQGGQETQYF
TGTGCCAGCAGTTATTTGCGACAGGGAGGCCAAGAGACCCAGTACTTC
>TRBJ1-3|TRBV7-6|NA|NA
CASSLGSGISGNTIYF
TGTGCCAGCAGCTTAGGGTCAGGGATCTCTGGAAACACCATATATTTT
>TRBJ1-2|TRBV12-5|NA|NA
CASGLTRGAIYGYTF
TGTGCTAGTGGTTTAACCCGGGGGGCGATCTATGGCTACACCTTC
>TRBJ1-2|TRBV28|NA|TRBD1
CASSSGTGNRYGYTF
TGTGCCAGCAGTTCTGGGACAGGGAATCGTTATGGCTACACCTTC
>TRBJ1-2|TRBV9|once|NA
CASSSWTGEGGYTF
TGTGCCAGCAGCTCGTGGACGGGGGAGGGTGGCTACACCTTC
>TRBJ2-7|TRBV18|once|TRBD2
CASSTRKTSGSSYEQYF
TGTGCCAGCTCAACTCGGAAGACTAGCGGGAGCTCCTACGAGCAGTACTTC
>TRBJ2-7|TRBV10-3|NA|TRBD1
CAISGDRGLSYEQYF
TGTGCCATCAGCGGGGACAGGGGGCTCTCCTACGAGCAGTACTTC
>TRBJ1-1|TRBV29-1|once|NA
CSAENRGNTEAFF
TGCAGCGCGGAGAATCGGGGGAACACTGAAGCTTTCTTT
>TRBJ2-7|TRBV6-1|NA|TRBD1
CASSEVTGGPSYEQYF
TGTGCCAGCAGTGAAGTCACAGGGGGGCCATCCTACGAGCAGTACTTC
>TRBJ2-6|TRBV29-1|NA|NA
CSVYESGANVLTF
TGCAGCGTTTACGAGTCTGGGGCCAACGTCCTGACTTTC
>TRBJ1-5|TRBV11-2|NA|TRBD1
CASSRGQGLYSNQPQHF
TGTGCCAGCAGCCGTGGACAGGGCCTGTATAGCAATCAGCCCCAGCATTTT
>TRBJ1-5|TRBV28|NA|NA
CASSSDSDYQPQHF
TGTGCCAGCAGCTCCGACAGTGATTATCAGCCCCAGCATTTT
>TRBJ2-3|TRBV6-4|once|NA
CASSEGTEGADTQYF
TGTGCCAGCAGTGAGGGAACTGAAGGGGCAGATACGCAGTATTTT
>TRBJ2-7|TRBV9|few|TRBD1
CASSVVADRGSVEQYF
TGTGCCAGCAGCGTAGTGGCAGACAGGGGTTCTGTCGAGCAGTACTTC
>TRBJ2-1|TRBV18|NA|TRBD2
CASSSSSGGYNEQFF
TGTGCCAGCTCAAGTTCTAGCGGGGGCTACAATGAGCAGTTCTTC
>TRBJ2-7|TRBV9|NA|NA
CASSVGLVEGYGEQYF
TGTGCCAGCAGCGTAGGGTTGGTTGAGGGATACGGCGAGCAGTACTTC
>TRBJ1-2|TRBV7-3|many|NA
CASSLTLGSNYGYTF
TGTGCCAGCAGCTTAACCCTGGGGAGTAACTATGGCTACACCTTC
>TRBJ1-5|TRBV9|NA|NA
CASSVGQGTNQPQHF
TGTGCCAGCAGCGTGGGGCAGGGGACCAATCAGCCCCAGCATTTT
>TRBJ2-7|TRBV10-3|NA|TRBD1
CAIRGGDRGQEQYF
TGTGCCATCCGTGGGGGGGACAGGGGGCAAGAGCAGTACTTC
>TRBJ1-1|TRBV5-1|NA|NA
CASSLEAGNTEAFF
TGCGCCAGCAGCTTGGAGGCAGGGAACACTGAAGCTTTCTTT
>TRBJ2-5|TRBV27|NA|TRBD1
CASSSFRDRGETQYF
TGTGCCAGCAGTTCCTTCCGGGACAGGGGTGAGACCCAGTACTTC
>TRBJ1-5|TRBV9|many|NA
CASSVDAGLTLGQPQHF
TGTGCCAGCAGCGTAGACGCGGGCCTTACATTAGGTCAGCCCCAGCATTTT
>TRBJ1-2|TRBV5-4|NA|TRBD1
CASSWALPGTGGDGYTF
TGTGCCAGCAGCTGGGCCCTTCCTGGGACAGGGGGCGACGGCTACACCTTC
>TRBJ1-1|TRBV9|NA|NA
CASSRLGQGYTEAFF
TGTGCCAGCAGCCGCTTGGGGCAGGGGTACACTGAAGCTTTCTTT
>TRBJ1-5|TRBV19|NA|NA
CASSTGRRNQSQHF
TGTGCCAGTAGTACAGGGCGACGCAATCAGTCCCAGCATTTT
>TRBJ1-5|TRBV19|NA|NA
CASNPGHNNQPQHF
TGTGCCAGTAACCCAGGACACAACAATCAGCCCCAGCATTTT
>TRBJ1-1|TRBV30|NA|NA
CAWSLLRGTFF
TGTGCCTGGAGCCTCCTGAGAGGGACTTTCTTT
>TRBJ2-3|TRBV5-6|NA|TRBD1
CASSPGTGEVTQYF
TGTGCCAGCAGCCCCGGGACAGGGGAAGTCACGCAGTATTTT
>TRBJ2-7|TRBV2|few|NA
CASTEEPYYEQYF
TGTGCCAGCACCGAGGAACCCTACTACGAGCAGTACTTC
>TRBJ2-1|TRBV6-1|few|NA
CASSEVTGGRNEQFF
TGTGCCAGCAGTGAAGTAACGGGGGGCAGGAATGAGCAGTTCTTC
>TRBJ2-7|TRBV28|NA|TRBD1
CASGYGDRRTYEQYF
TGTGCCAGCGGGTACGGGGACAGGAGGACCTACGAGCAGTACTTC
>TRBJ1-4|TRBV29-1|once|NA
CSVAEGYEKLFF
TGCAGCGTTGCCGAGGGTTATGAAAAACTGTTTTTT
>TRBJ1-4|TRBV28|few|TRBD1
CASSYPGQGIELFF
TGTGCCAGCAGTTATCCTGGACAGGGAATAGAACTGTTTTTT
>TRBJ2-2|TRBV18|NA|NA
CASSPLPLFNTGELFF
TGTGCCAGCTCACCACTGCCACTATTTAACACCGGGGAGCTGTTTTTT
>TRBJ1-1|TRBV5-1|few|NA
CASETGSGAGTEAFF
TGCGCCAGCGAGACCGGGTCAGGGGCCGGGACTGAAGCTTTCTTT
>TRBJ2-7|TRBV6-1|NA|TRBD1
CASKPGQGSYEQYF
TGTGCCAGCAAGCCGGGACAGGGGTCCTACGAGCAGTACTTC
>TRBJ1-1|TRBV6-5|few|NA
CASRQDGYTEAFF
TGTGCCAGCAGGCAAGACGGGTACACTGAAGCTTTCTTT
>TRBJ1-4|TRBV2|NA|NA
CAIDDRQANEKLFF
TGTGCCATCGACGACCGGCAGGCTAATGAAAAACTGTTTTTT
>TRBJ2-1|TRBV7-6|NA|NA
CASSLETYNEQFF
TGTGCCAGCAGCTTAGAAACTTACAATGAGCAGTTCTTC
>TRBJ2-2|TRBV5-1|NA|TRBD2
CASSRKVPASGGSGELFF
TGCGCCAGCAGCAGGAAAGTTCCGGCTAGCGGGGGATCCGGGGAGCTGTTTTTT
>TRBJ1-5|TRBV6-5|NA|NA
CASREGDQPQHF
TGTGCCAGCAGGGAGGGCGACCAGCCCCAGCATTTT
>TRBJ1-2|TRBV4-3|medium-sized|NA
CASSPRVGYGYTF
TGCGCCAGCAGCCCCAGGGTTGGCTATGGCTACACCTTC
>TRBJ1-5|TRBV2|NA|NA
CASSGGAGNQPQHF
TGTGCCAGCTCGGGGGGCGCGGGCAATCAGCCCCAGCATTTT